Each of the 20 T cell receptor beta chains below was sequenced from the same sample in a study of blood T cell repertoires in COVID-19. Data came from immunoSEQ multiplex PCR; TCRdb stores just in-frame clones and leaves some out. The sample lists some 380,000 clones, more than 75% seen once, with over 0.95% in the top ten. Sequencing used peripheral blood. The source is a human donor with acute or convalescent COVID-19. The donor label of this sample is uncertain.

The rearrangement joins TRBV2 to TRBJ2-2; TRBD1 matches 8 bases. With 6 bases clipped from V and 2 bases from J, the junction kept 14 bases outside the gene matches. CDR1 is SNHLY, CDR2 FYNNEI, per germline. This CDR3 is 18 amino acids long. CDR3 loop: CASRAGQGKVPNTGELFF. The CDR3 DNA reads as TGTGCCAGCAGAGCTGGACAGGGAAAAGTCCCAAACACCGGGGAGCTGTTTTTT.

The chain links TRBV12-3 or TRBV12-4 to TRBJ1-2; possible D gene TRBD1, 5 bases. V was cut by 5 bases and J by 4 bases, with 11 bases left in between. CDR3 length: 13 residues. Here the CDR3 reads CASSPGETYGYTF. Written as DNA, the CDR3 is TGTGCCAGCAGTCCGGGGGAGACCTATGGCTACACCTTC.

The chain employs TRBV10-2 and TRBJ2-7, with D tentatively TRBD1 (6 bases). The length of the CDR3 is 14 residues. Germline V gene data show CDR1 as WSHSY and CDR2 as SAAADI. V was cut by 5 bases and J by 5 bases, with 16 bases left in between. This CDR3 is CASSHRDKFHEQYF. The CDR3 coding sequence is TGCGCCAGCAGTCACCGGGACAAATTCCACGAGCAGTACTTC.

The V and J genes are TRBV5-1 and TRBJ1-5; the D gene is possibly TRBD1 (5 bases). V was pared by 2 bases and J by 3 bases, with 9 bases between. The CDR3 contains 14 residues. Germline assignment: CDR1 SGHRS and CDR2 YFSETQ. The CDR3 loop reads CASSLGAPNQPQHF. The CDR3 coding sequence is TGCGCCAGCAGCTTAGGGGCCCCCAATCAGCCCCAGCATTTT. Full variable domain (remainder filled in from reference TRBV5-1 and TRBJ1-5): KAGVTQTPRYLIKTRGQQVTLSCSPISGHRSVSWYQQTPGQGLQFLFEYFSETQRNKGNFPGRFSGRQFSNSRSEMNVSTLELGDSALYLCASSLGAPNQPQHFGDGTRLSIL.

V usage is TRBV7-9 and J usage is TRBJ1-2; maybe TRBD1 (5 bases). Between the trimmed V and J ends, which lost 4 bases and 7 bases, there was a span of 7 bases. CDR3 length equals 11 residues. Per the germline V gene, CDR1 is SEHNR and CDR2 is FQNEAQ (reference sequence). CDR3 loop: CASSSQGGYTF. CDR3 DNA: TGTGCCAGCAGCTCCCAGGGTGGCTACACCTTC.

The V and J genes are TRBV25-1 and TRBJ1-6, with 8 positions matching TRBD1. CDR1 is MGHDK, CDR2 SYGVNS, per germline. The V gene end was trimmed by 5 bases and the J gene end by 7 bases; junction bases not matched to a gene: 7. The CDR3 totals 15 residues. CDR3: CASSYRDRPNSPLHF. DNA of the CDR3: TGTGCCAGCAGTTATAGGGACAGGCCGAATTCACCCCTCCACTTT.

The rearrangement uses TRBV2 and TRBJ1-2; TRBD1 is a possible D gene (5 bases). There are 15 residues in the CDR3. CDR1 and CDR2 (germline): SNHLY, FYNNEI. Trimming removed 3 bases from V and 5 bases from J, with 16 bases in between. The CDR3 reads CASSEEGDGGYGYTF. The CDR3 nucleotides are TGTGCCAGCAGTGAGGAAGGGGACGGAGGGTATGGCTACACCTTC.

V usage is TRBV5-4 and J usage is TRBJ2-7; a possible D gene is TRBD2 (6 bases). Trimming shortened V by 3 bases and J by 6 bases, and 19 bases separated the two germline ends. This CDR3 is built from 15 residues. Looked up from germline, CDR1 is SGHNT and CDR2 is YYREEE (reference sequence). In DNA, the CDR3 is TGTGCCAGCAGCTCGTTTTTAGGAGGGGCTGCCGAGCAGTACTTC. Translation gives CASSSFLGGAAEQYF. Full variable domain (remainder filled in from reference TRBV5-4 and TRBJ2-7): ETGVTQSPTHLIKTRGQQVTLRCSSQSGHNTVSWYQQALGQGPQFIFQYYREEENGRGNFPPRFSGLQFPNYSSELNVNALELDDSALYLCASSSFLGGAAEQYFGPGTRLTVT.

This clone has just one count. This CDR3 is CASRRTQGDRQPQHF. CDR3 DNA: TGTGCCAGCAGACGGACACAGGGAGACAGACAGCCCCAGCATTTT. V gene TRBV6-6 combines with J gene TRBJ1-5, with a tentative D call TRBD1 (6 bases). The length of the CDR3 is 15 residues. The germline V gene encodes CDR1 MNHNY and CDR2 SVGAGI (reference sequence). V lost 6 bases, J lost 7 bases, and 19 bases lay in between.

The table lists this clone with a count of one. The chain couples TRBV13 to TRBJ2-7; 7 bases are shared with TRBD1. Germline CDR1 reads PRHDT; CDR2 reads FYEKMQ (reference sequence). This CDR3 region has 14 residues. J was trimmed by 6 bases and V by 5 bases; bases with no gene match: 10. DNA of the CDR3: TGTGCCAGCAGCCCCCCAGAGGGGGCTGTCGAGCAGTACTTC. The encoded protein is CASSPPEGAVEQYF.

This chain connects TRBV18 to TRBJ1-6; 7 bases line up with TRBD1. The CDR3 contains 13 residues. V dropped 4 bases and J dropped 10; count of bases not matched to a gene: 4. Looked up from germline, CDR1 is KGHSH and CDR2 is LQKENI. CDR3 DNA sequence: TGTGCCAGCTCACTCAGGGGGAACTCACCCCTCCACTTT. Amino acid sequence: CASSLRGNSPLHF.

This clone was found a few times. The chain uses TRBV19 and TRBJ1-5; D ambiguous. Between the trimmed V and J ends, which lost 3 bases and 2 bases, there was a span of 11 bases. CDR1 is LNHDA, CDR2 SQIVND, per germline (reference sequence). CDR3 length: 15 residues. The CDR3 sequence is CASSISQMGNQPQHF. CDR3 nucleotide sequence: TGTGCCAGTAGTATCAGTCAGATGGGCAATCAGCCCCAGCATTTT.

The V call is TRBV29-1, the J call TRBJ1-1; a weak D match, TRBD1 (5 bases). Germline CDR1 SQVTM, CDR2 ANQGSEA. CDR3 size: 14 residues. Deletions cut 4 bases from V and 0 bases from J, with 12 bases between. CDR3 bases: TGCAGCGTTGGTGGGGCGGACCTGAACACTGAAGCTTTCTTT. Residues: CSVGGADLNTEAFF. Full variable domain (outside the CDR3, taken from reference TRBV29-1 and TRBJ1-1): SAVISQKPSRDICQRGTSLTIQCQVDSQVTMMFWYRQQPGQSLTLIATANQGSEATYESGFVIDKFPISRPNLTFSTLTVSNMSPEDSSIYLCSVGGADLNTEAFFGQGTRLTVV.

The J gene is TRBJ2-2, the V gene TRBV5-1; weak D call: TRBD1 (6 bases). The V and J ends lost 5 bases and 5 bases respectively, with 13 bases between them. There are 14 residues in the CDR3. The germline CDR1 and CDR2 sequences are SGHRS and YFSETQ. CDR3 sequence (DNA): TGCGCCAGCAGACAACAGGGCGGAACCGGGGAGCTGTTTTTT. It specifies CASRQQGGTGELFF.

This clone came up many times. The rearrangement joins TRBV11-2 to TRBJ2-7, with TRBD1 as a possible D gene (5 bases). The CDR3 is made up of 14 amino acids. V lost 4 bases to trimming and J lost 3 bases, with 13 bases between them. Per germline, CDR1 SGHAT and CDR2 FQNNGV. The CDR3 is CASSYQGQDYEQYF. As DNA, the CDR3 is TGTGCCAGCAGCTACCAGGGTCAAGACTACGAGCAGTACTTC.

The genes are TRBV9 and TRBJ1-3; D gene uncertain. Trimming removed 0 bases at V and 4 bases at J, with 8 bases between. The CDR3 is 14 amino acids. Germline V lookup: CDR1 SGDLS, CDR2 YYNGEE. The CDR3 spells CASSVGSVGNTIYF. The CDR3, as DNA: TGTGCCAGCAGCGTAGGTTCTGTGGGAAACACCATATATTTT. Drawing the rest from reference TRBV9 and TRBJ1-3, the complete variable domain is DSGVTQTPKHLITATGQRVTLRCSPRSGDLSVYWYQQSLDQGLQFLIQYYNGEERAKGNILERFSAQQFPDLHSELNLSSLELGDSALYFCASSVGSVGNTIYFGEGSWLTVV.

The rearrangement joins TRBV6-6 to TRBJ1-5; possibly TRBD1 for D (5 bases). Trimming left V 2 bases short and J 3 bases short, with 8 bases between. This CDR3 contains 14 residues. Germline CDR1 and CDR2: MNHNY and SVGAGI (reference sequence). The CDR3, as DNA: TGTGCCAGCAGTTACCCAGGGTCCAATCAGCCCCAGCATTTT. Protein: CASSYPGSNQPQHF.

V usage is TRBV5-8 and J usage is TRBJ1-1; TRBD1 might be the D (6 bases). V was shortened by 0 bases and J by 14 bases, with 23 bases between the two germline ends. The length of the CDR3 is 15 residues. CDR1 SGHTS and CDR2 YDEGEE come from the germline V gene. Written as DNA, the CDR3 is TGTGCCAGCAGCTTGGGTATCGTGGGGGCAGTGAAACTCTTCTTT. Encoded protein: CASSLGIVGAVKLFF.

V gene TRBV30 combines with J gene TRBJ1-5; 10 bases line up with TRBD1. J was trimmed by 1 base and V by 8 bases; bases with no gene match: 2. The CDR3 covers 13 residues. CDR1 and CDR2 (germline): GTSNPN, SVGIG (reference sequence). The CDR3: CARDRGSNQPQHF. As DNA, the CDR3 is TGTGCCAGGGACAGGGGAAGCAATCAGCCCCAGCATTTT.

The J gene is TRBJ1-6, the V gene TRBV6-4; TRBD1 might be the D (6 bases). Germline V gene lookup returns CDR1 MRHNA and CDR2 SNTAGT. Trimming left V 5 bases short and J 13 bases short, with 18 bases between. CDR3 length: 14 amino acids. The CDR3 region has the DNA TGTGCCAGCAGTATCGTCGCGGGGGGGGCTCCCCTCCACTTT. Encoded protein: CASSIVAGGAPLHF.